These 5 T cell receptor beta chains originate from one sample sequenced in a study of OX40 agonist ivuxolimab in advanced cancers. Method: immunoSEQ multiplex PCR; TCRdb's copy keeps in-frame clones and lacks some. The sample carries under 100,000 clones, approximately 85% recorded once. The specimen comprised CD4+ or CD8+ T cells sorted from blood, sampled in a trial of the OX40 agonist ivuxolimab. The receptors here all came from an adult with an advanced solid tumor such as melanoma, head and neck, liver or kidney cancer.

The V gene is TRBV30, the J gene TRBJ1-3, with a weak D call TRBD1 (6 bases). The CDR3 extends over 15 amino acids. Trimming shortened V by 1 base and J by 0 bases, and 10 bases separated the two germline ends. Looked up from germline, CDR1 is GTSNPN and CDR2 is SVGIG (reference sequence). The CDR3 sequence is CAWSGQAYSGNTIYF. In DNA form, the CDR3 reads TGTGCCTGGAGTGGACAGGCATACTCTGGAAACACCATATATTTT.

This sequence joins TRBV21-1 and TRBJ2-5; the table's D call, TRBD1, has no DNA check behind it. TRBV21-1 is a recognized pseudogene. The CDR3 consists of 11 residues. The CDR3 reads CASGAGETQYF. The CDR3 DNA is TGTGCCAGCGGGGCAGGGGAGACCCAGTACTTC.

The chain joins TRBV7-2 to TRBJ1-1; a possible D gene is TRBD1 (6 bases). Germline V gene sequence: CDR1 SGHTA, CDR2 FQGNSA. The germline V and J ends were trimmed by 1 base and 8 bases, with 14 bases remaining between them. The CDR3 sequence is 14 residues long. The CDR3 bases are TGTGCCAGCAGCTTAGTTCCGGGGGCGGACGAAGCTTTCTTT. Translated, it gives CASSLVPGADEAFF.

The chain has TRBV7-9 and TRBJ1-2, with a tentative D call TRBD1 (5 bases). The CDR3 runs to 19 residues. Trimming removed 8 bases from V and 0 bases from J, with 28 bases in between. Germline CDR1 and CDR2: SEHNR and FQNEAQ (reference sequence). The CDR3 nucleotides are TGTGCCAGCGCACCATCGGGACTCTTTCGTCTTGGGGCTAACTATGGCTACACCTTC. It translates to CASAPSGLFRLGANYGYTF.

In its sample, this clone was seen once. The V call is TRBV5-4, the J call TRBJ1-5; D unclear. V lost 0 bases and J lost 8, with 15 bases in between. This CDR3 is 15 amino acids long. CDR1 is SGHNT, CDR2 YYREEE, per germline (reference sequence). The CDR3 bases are TGTGCCAGCAGCTTGGGTACAACGAACGGGGAGCCCCAGCATTTT. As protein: CASSLGTTNGEPQHF. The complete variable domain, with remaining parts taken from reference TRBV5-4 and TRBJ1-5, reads ETGVTQSPTHLIKTRGQQVTLRCSSQSGHNTVSWYQQALGQGPQFIFQYYREEENGRGNFPPRFSGLQFPNYSSELNVNALELDDSALYLCASSLGTTNGEPQHFGDGTRLSIL.